The clone carrying this TCR beta chain appeared a few times. Its specificity is not known. This specimen comes from a study of cytomegalovirus exposure and HLA in healthy donors. Regarding the study as a whole: There were a few CMV-associated chains whose specificity for CMV antigens was confirmed in vitro. An analysis that was carried out later associated fewer than 20,000 TCR beta sequences with HLA alleles at 0.05 false discovery rate.

The PCR employed 60 Vbeta primers together with 13 Jbeta primers. Sequenced by immunoSEQ multiplex PCR; TCRdb stores in-frame clones only, minus some. This sample has more than 100,000 clones, with roughly 68% found just once. The specimen sequenced was PBMCs. This TCR was recovered from a woman between 50 and 59 years old in good health and CMV-seropositive.

Written as DNA, the CDR3 is TGTGCTAGTGGTTTACGGGATAATCAGCCCCAGCATTTT. Protein: CASGLRDNQPQHF. J is TRBJ1-5 and V is TRBV12-5, with D unresolved. V shed 3 bases and J shed 4 bases, with 7 bases lying between them. Germline V CDR1 and CDR2: LGHNT, FRNRAP. The CDR3 covers 13 residues.